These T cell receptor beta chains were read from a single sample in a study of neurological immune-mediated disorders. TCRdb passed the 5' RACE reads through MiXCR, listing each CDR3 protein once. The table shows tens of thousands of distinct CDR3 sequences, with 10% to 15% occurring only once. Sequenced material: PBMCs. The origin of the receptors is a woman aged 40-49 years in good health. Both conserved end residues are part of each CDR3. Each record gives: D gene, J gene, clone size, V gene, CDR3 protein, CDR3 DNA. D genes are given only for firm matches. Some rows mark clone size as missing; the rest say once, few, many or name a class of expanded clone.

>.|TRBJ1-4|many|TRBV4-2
CASSPSQGATNEKLFF
TGTGCCAGCAGCCCATCACAGGGTGCAACTAATGAAAAACTGTTTTTT
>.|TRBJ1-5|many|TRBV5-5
CASSWTGNQPQHF
TGTGCCAGCAGTTGGACAGGCAATCAGCCCCAGCATTTT
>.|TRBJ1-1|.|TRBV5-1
CASSLQPTSLNTEAFF
TGCGCCAGCAGCTTACAGCCTACTTCCTTGAACACTGAAGCTTTCTTT
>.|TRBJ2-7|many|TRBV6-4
CASSDVLWGPTYEQYF
TGTGCCAGCAGTGACGTTCTCTGGGGGCCCACCTACGAGCAGTACTTC
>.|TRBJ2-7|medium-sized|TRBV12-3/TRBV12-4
CASRGNLYEQYF
TGTGCCAGCAGGGGGAACCTGTACGAGCAGTACTTC
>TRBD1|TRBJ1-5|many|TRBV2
CASSRRDRGSNQPQHF
TGTGCCAGCAGTCGCCGGGACAGGGGTAGCAATCAGCCCCAGCATTTT
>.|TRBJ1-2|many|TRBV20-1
CSANAGNYGYTF
TGCAGTGCGAACGCCGGTAACTATGGCTACACCTTC
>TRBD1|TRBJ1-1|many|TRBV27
CASSKDRSNTEAFF
TGTGCCAGCAGTAAGGACAGGTCGAACACTGAAGCTTTCTTT
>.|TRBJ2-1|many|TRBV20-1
CSAGGAGKSYNEQFF
TGCAGTGCTGGGGGGGCAGGGAAGTCCTACAATGAGCAGTTCTTC
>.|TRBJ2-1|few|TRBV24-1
CATSGLTGRSYNEQFF
TGTGCCACCAGTGGCCTTACAGGGAGAAGCTACAATGAGCAGTTCTTC
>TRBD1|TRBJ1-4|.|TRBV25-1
CASSGGTGKYKKLFF
TGTGCCAGCAGTGGCGGGACAGGGAAATATAAAAAACTGTTTTTT
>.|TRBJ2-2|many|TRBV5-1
CASTSFGTLNTGELFF
TGCGCCAGCACCTCCTTTGGGACACTGAACACCGGGGAGCTGTTTTTT
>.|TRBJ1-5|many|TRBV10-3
CAISDPAVQISNQPQHF
TGTGCCATCAGTGACCCGGCGGTCCAAATTAGCAATCAGCCCCAGCATTTT
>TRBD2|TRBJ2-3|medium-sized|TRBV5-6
CASSLARGGGRTDTQYF
TGTGCCAGCAGCTTGGCCAGGGGCGGGGGGCGCACAGATACGCAGTATTTT
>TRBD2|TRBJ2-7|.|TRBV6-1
CASSGTSGIYEQYF
TGTGCCAGCAGTGGGACTAGCGGGATCTACGAGCAGTACTTC
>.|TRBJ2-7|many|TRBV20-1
CSARRDSYEQYF
TGCAGTGCTCGGCGGGACTCCTACGAGCAGTACTTC
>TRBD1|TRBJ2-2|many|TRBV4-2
CASSQVQGAQTGELFF
TGTGCCAGCAGCCAAGTTCAGGGGGCGCAAACCGGGGAGCTGTTTTTT
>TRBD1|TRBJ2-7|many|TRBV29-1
CSGGQGAYEQYF
TGCAGCGGTGGACAGGGGGCCTACGAGCAGTACTTC
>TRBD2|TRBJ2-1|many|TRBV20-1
CSAPGLAGNEQFF
TGCAGTGCTCCGGGACTAGCGGGGAATGAGCAGTTCTTC